The sequence of this T cell receptor (beta chain) was determined in a study of blood T cell repertoires in COVID-19 (dated by TCRdb to the early 2020s). Regarding the research as a whole: Samples covering the acute and convalescent phases of COVID-19 were provided by collaborators in the United States, Italy and Spain. The prospective study material was composed of cDNA or gDNA derived from T cells, B-cell-depleted T cells, or PBMCs. Subjects who had been exposed to COVID-19, were actively infected with it, or had recovered from it provided the deeply sampled blood TCRbeta repertoires that made up the dataset. The repertoires were released in a freely available public database meant as a resource for research on the immune response to SARS-CoV-2. Samples were obtained from the ongoing ImmuneRACE study (first 160 participants) and from some 1,200 subjects provided by 6 global collaborators. Sample metadata almost always included a de-identified subject ID, COVID-19 status, age in years and sex. HLA class I and class II types, where available, came from metadata supplied by the sample provider rather than from assay-based typing. Results and caveats for the whole study, not just this receptor: The quantity of clinical and demographic metadata differed by source and by participant and was supplied without curation.

To note about this clone: It has no known antigen specificity. No qualities accompany the bases; no much larger clone lies one base away.

TCRbeta CDR3 regions were amplified from genomic DNA using the immunoSEQ Assay, a bias-controlled multiplex PCR. In the authors' own workflow: The number of nucleated cells in each sample was estimated by amplification of reference gene primers within the assay. Sequence reads were collapsed and filtered to measure the absolute abundance of every unique TCRbeta CDR3 rearrangement. For each sample, productive Simpson clonality was calculated as the square root of Simpson's diversity index across productive rearrangements. TCRdb carries this immuneACCESS record with in-frame sequences only. Its versions omit some clonotypes, under half of them owing to an unresolved V gene in the studies checked, with the rest unexplained. V and J calls and clone size are given by that table; D and trimming were obtained from the DNA. Recorded for this sample are about 430,000 clones; around 91% of them occurred a single time. Jointly, the top ten make up 1% to 1.3% of the sample.

From a lookup of the germline V gene, CDR1 and CDR2 are SGHVS and FNYEAQ. The CDR3 numbers 14 residues from cysteine through phenylalanine. Only the CDR3 part of the read is kept: 42 bases, read in frame from the first base. Relative to germline, V is 0 bases shorter and J is 3 bases shorter, with 9 bases between their ends. Participants in the prospective study were aged roughly 18 to 90 years, lived in about two dozen United States geographic areas, and enrolled through a virtual design. In the prospective study, cohorts were assigned on the basis of participant-reported clinical history obtained from a screening survey and a study questionnaire. Recovered participants in ImmuneRACE Cohort 3 were defined as having two consecutive negative NP/OP PCR tests, clearance from a healthcare professional, or resolution of symptoms. In the prospective study, whole blood, serum and a nasopharyngeal or oropharyngeal swab were collected from each participant by mobile phlebotomists. Additional blood draws and questionnaires over a 2-month period could optionally be provided by prospective study participants. Before DNA extraction, prospective study blood samples were shipped either frozen or at room temperature.

The chain is encoded by TRBV7-6 joined to TRBJ2-7; 5 matching bases give a weak D call of TRBD2. The sample taken for sequencing was PBMCs or T cells enriched from blood (not recorded which). The receptor was isolated from a man in his thirties or forties who had recovered from COVID-19. At the DNA level, the sequence is TGTGCCAGCAGCTTAGCTGCGGGCAACTACGAGCAGTACTTC. Its protein reads: CASSLAAGNYEQYF.